The 9 T cell receptor beta chains listed next were all sequenced from one sample in a study of response to subunit inactivated influenza vaccine. A single record per CDR3 protein comes from TCRdb applying MiXCR to the RT-PCR reads. There are around 600,000 distinct CDR3 sequences in the sample; over 9% occur only once, and 11% lies in the top ten. The sample was also reused in another study, on T cells expressing NK-cell markers. From that report: A 5'RACE template switching approach incorporating UMIs was used to make TCR beta cDNA.

Sample: PBMCs from blood, taken on the day of vaccination. The source of these receptors is a man aged 50 to 60 who received an inactivated influenza vaccine.

This clonotype was found many times. The V call is TRBV28, the J call TRBJ2-7; tentative D call: TRBD2 (5 bases). V shed 5 bases and J shed 0 bases, with 17 bases lying between them. Per the germline V gene, CDR1 is MDHEN and CDR2 is SYDVKM. This CDR3 spans 16 amino acids. The CDR3 region is CASSTPSGFSSYEQYF. DNA of the CDR3: TGTGCCAGCAGTACCCCCAGCGGTTTTAGCTCCTACGAGCAGTACTTC.

The V call is TRBV27, the J call TRBJ2-3, with 7 positions matching TRBD2. The germline V gene has CDR1 MNHEY and CDR2 SMNVEV (reference sequence). CDR3 length: 16 residues. V lost 2 bases to trimming and J lost 2 bases; unmatched junction nucleotides: 7. The CDR3 region has the DNA TGTGCCAGCAGTTTAACGCGGGGGAGAACCACAGATACGCAGTATTTT. This translates into CASSLTRGRTTDTQYF.

The sample holds a few counts of this clonotype. The rearrangement joins TRBV7-2 to TRBJ2-1; TRBD2 matches 7 bases. The CDR3 spans 13 residues. Germline V CDR1 and CDR2: SGHTA, FQGNSA. V lost 4 bases to trimming and J lost 8 bases; unmatched junction nucleotides: 5. CDR3 DNA sequence: TGTGCCAGCAGCTGGGGGGGGGTCCATGAGCAGTTCTTC. Encoded protein: CASSWGGVHEQFF.

This clonotype was counted a few times. The rearrangement uses TRBV12-3 or TRBV12-4 and TRBJ2-3; 9 nucleotides align to TRBD1. The V segment lost 8 bases and the J segment 3 bases; nucleotides outside the gene matches: 6. CDR3 length equals 14 residues. For the CDR3, the DNA is TGTGCCAGCCGTTCGACAGGGGGTACAGATACGCAGTATTTT. Residues: CASRSTGGTDTQYF.

This chain joins TRBV7-9 and TRBJ1-2, with D uncertain. The CDR3 covers 12 residues. Germline CDR1 SEHNR, CDR2 FQNEAQ (reference sequence). V gave up 8 bases and J gave up 5 bases, with 12 bases separating them. The CDR3 DNA reads as TGTGCCAGCGGACCGGATCGGTATGGCTACACCTTC. Amino acids: CASGPDRYGYTF.

J is TRBJ2-3 and V is TRBV7-2; possibly TRBD1 or TRBD2 for D (6 bases each). V was shortened by 4 bases and J by 4 bases, with 18 bases between the two germline ends. This CDR3 is built from 16 residues. From germline, CDR1 is SGHTA and CDR2 FQGNSA. CDR3 nucleotides: TGTGCCAGCAGCTCAAGGAGGGGGGTTGCGGCAGATACGCAGTATTTT. Translation: CASSSRRGVAADTQYF.

This clonotype was picked up a small number of times. The V and J genes are TRBV18 and TRBJ2-2; 8 nucleotides match TRBD1. From germline, CDR1 is KGHSH and CDR2 LQKENI. This CDR3 spans 16 amino acids. After removal of 1 base from V and 6 bases from J, the junction contained 7 bases not matched to a gene. CDR3 DNA sequence: TGTGCCAGCTCACCACTTGGACAGGGCCTTGCCGGGGAGCTGTTTTTT. Protein sequence: CASSPLGQGLAGELFF.

The chain has TRBV28 and TRBJ2-3, with 8 bases that match TRBD1. The junction had 10 bases not matched to a gene; V was cut back by 5 bases and J by 0 bases. Germline V gives CDR1 MDHEN, CDR2 SYDVKM. The CDR3 runs 17 residues. The CDR3, as DNA: TGTGCCAGCAGTGGGGGACCAGGGGGCTGGAGCACAGATACGCAGTATTTT. It encodes CASSGGPGGWSTDTQYF. Drawing the rest from reference TRBV28 and TRBJ2-3, the complete variable domain is DVKVTQSSRYLVKRTGEKVFLECVQDMDHENMFWYRQDPGLGLRLIYFSYDVKMKEKGDIPEGYSVSREKKERFSLILESASTNQTSMYLCASSGGPGGWSTDTQYFGPGTRLTVL.

Only a few counts were recorded for this clonotype. The rearrangement uses TRBV18 and TRBJ2-1; D is perhaps TRBD1 or TRBD2 (5 bases each). Trimming left V 1 base short and J 6 bases short, with 10 bases between. There are 14 residues in the CDR3. Germline lookup yields CDR1 KGHSH and CDR2 LQKENI. CDR3 nucleotide sequence: TGTGCCAGCTCACCACGGGACCTGGGCAATGAGCAGTTCTTC. Encoded protein: CASSPRDLGNEQFF.